The TCR beta chain described here comes from a study of cytomegalovirus exposure and HLA in healthy donors. The length of the CDR3 is 16 residues. CDR1 is LNHDA, CDR2 SQIVND, per germline (reference sequence). Trimming left V 5 bases short and J 0 bases short, with 17 bases between. Of note for this clone: The antigen is unknown.

Findings and limits, study-wide: Reportedly, diagnosis of cytomegalovirus status by the classifier showed high specificity and sensitivity. Associated with HLA alleles at 0.05 false discovery rate in a later analysis were 15,000 to 20,000 TCR beta sequences. A later analysis showed HLA-associated TCR beta chains outstripping equally common others in clonal expansion. With later analysis, a missense DCLRE1C variant became linked to TCR beta V- and J-gene trimming.

Primers for the PCR totalled 60 Vbeta and 13 Jbeta. TCRdb keeps only in-frame clones here, not all; method: immunoSEQ multiplex PCR. Altogether about 140,000 clones are present, roughly 82% being singletons, with the ten largest covering roughly 3.2%. The sample was PBMCs. The chain has TRBV19 and TRBJ2-7; D is ambiguous. The TCR sequence derives from a man younger than 35 in good health and CMV-seropositive. The DNA for the CDR3 is TGTGCCAGTAGTCGAGGCGCCCAGACGAGCTCCTACGAGCAGTACTTC. Translated: CASSRGAQTSSYEQYF.